The 4 T cell receptor beta chains below were found in one sample sequenced in a study of blood T cell repertoires in COVID-19. Sequencing used immunoSEQ multiplex PCR; TCRdb keeps in-frame clones, though not all of them. The profile shows 190,000 or so clones, approximately 80% of them singletons. Input material: PBMCs or T cells enriched from blood (not recorded which). These TCRs come from a man aged 40-50 years who had recovered from COVID-19.

The rearrangement joins TRBV7-2 to TRBJ1-1; D gene unclear. Germline CDR1 and CDR2: SGHTA and FQGNSA. CDR3 size: 15 residues. The V and J ends lost 6 bases and 8 bases respectively, with 22 bases between them. CDR3 region: CASRKPSDPRSEAFF. The CDR3 coding sequence is TGTGCCAGCAGGAAGCCCAGCGACCCCCGCAGCGAAGCTTTCTTT.

The chain combines TRBV5-4 with TRBJ2-5, with 9 bases aligning to TRBD1. Losses at the gene ends were 4 bases for V and 2 bases for J; bases not matched to a gene: 6. Germline CDR1 reads SGHNT; CDR2 reads YYREEE (reference sequence). The CDR3 totals 15 residues. The CDR3, as DNA: TGTGCCAGCAGCGGAGGGACAGGGAAACAAGAGACCCAGTACTTC. This encodes CASSGGTGKQETQYF.

This clone is a singleton in its sample. V and J are TRBV21-1 and TRBJ2-3; the DNA was not used to check the table's D call, TRBD2. TRBV21-1 represents a pseudogene. This CDR3 contains 15 residues. The CDR3 DNA follows: TGTGCCAGCAGCACCCCGGAGTGGTCGGCAGATACGCAGTATTTT. Translation gives CASSTPEWSADTQYF.

V and J are TRBV12-5 and TRBJ2-2, with D possibly TRBD2 on 6 matching bases. This CDR3 comprises 13 residues. Germline CDR1 LGHNT, CDR2 FRNRAP. With 8 bases removed from V and 4 bases from J, the gap between germline ends came to 11 bases. The CDR3: CASSPLATGELFF. CDR3 in DNA: TGTGCTAGTTCGCCACTAGCCACCGGGGAGCTGTTTTTT.